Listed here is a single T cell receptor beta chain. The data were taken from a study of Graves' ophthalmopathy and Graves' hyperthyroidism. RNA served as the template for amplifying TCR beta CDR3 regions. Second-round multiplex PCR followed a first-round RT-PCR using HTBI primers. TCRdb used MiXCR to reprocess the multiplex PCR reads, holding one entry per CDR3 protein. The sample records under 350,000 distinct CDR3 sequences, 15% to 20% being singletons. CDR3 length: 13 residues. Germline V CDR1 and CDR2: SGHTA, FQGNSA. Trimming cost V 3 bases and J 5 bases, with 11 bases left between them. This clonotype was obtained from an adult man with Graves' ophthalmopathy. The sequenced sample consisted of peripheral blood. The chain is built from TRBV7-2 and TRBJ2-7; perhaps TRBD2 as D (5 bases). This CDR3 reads CASSFGRGNEQYF. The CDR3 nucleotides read TGTGCCAGCAGCTTTGGCAGAGGGAACGAGCAGTACTTC.